This T cell receptor beta chain was identified in a study of vaccination and CD4 T cells after COVID-19. Study-level background: There were six male and four female convalescents, and two of them were Hispanic.

This sample's treatment: roughly 10-day PBMC culture with coronavirus spike peptide pools or control peptides (ViraFEST assay). ViraFEST grew antigen-specific T cells using peptide pools, then sequenced TCRs. The assay that was used to sequence DNA from cultured CD4+ T cells was the Oncomine TCR Beta short-read assay. One entry per CDR3 protein, called by TCRdb with MiXCR from the PCR reads. Among about 20,000 distinct CDR3 sequences, over 50% were seen once, and the ten largest hold about 9.9%. Regarding this clonotype: No antigen is known for it.

Germline loops: CDR1 LNHDA, CDR2 SQIVND (reference sequence). With V trimmed by 7 bases and J by 3 bases, 20 bases remained unmatched. The CDR3 covers 19 residues. This rearrangement joins TRBV19 to TRBJ2-1; 8 bases match TRBD1. What was sequenced was CD4+ T cells from blood, cultured in vitro. This clonotype originated in a human donor who had recovered from COVID-19. CDR3 residues: CASKNLGGQGLRSYNEQFF. The CDR3 bases are TGTGCCAGTAAAAATTTAGGAGGACAGGGACTGAGAAGCTACAATGAGCAGTTCTTC.